Sequencing of this TCR beta chain was carried out in a study of blood T cells in healthy people across ages. Primers used in a second PCR of about 6 to 11 cycles were a sample-barcoded 5' primer and a J-beta primer mix. TCRdb ran MiXCR on the 5' RACE reads and lists one entry per CDR3 protein. The table records 1.5 million to 2 million distinct CDR3 sequences, 28% of them present only once. General observations from the study: Researchers said unsorted PBMCs prevented a conclusive naive versus antigen-experienced comparison.

CDR1 and CDR2 (germline): LNHDA, SQIVND (reference sequence). V was trimmed by 6 bases and J by 8 bases, leaving 19 bases between them. This CDR3 has 15 amino acids. Researchers report isolating at least 7 million PBMCs per sample. The table lists this clonotype with a few counts. Its antigen is undetermined. This TCR was sampled from a woman in her 30s in good health. V gene TRBV19 combines with J gene TRBJ1-4; unclear D gene. Sequencing was carried out using blood. CDR3 sequence: CASSDPSHRGEKLFF. CDR3 DNA sequence: TGTGCCAGTAGCGACCCGAGCCATCGGGGAGAAAAACTGTTTTTT.